A single sample is the source of the 18 T cell receptor beta chains below, sequenced in a study of shared clonotypes between healthy human individuals (dated by TCRdb to the early 2020s). The library came from the immunoSEQ multiplex PCR assay. TCRdb took over this immuneACCESS table, retaining in-frame rearrangements with V and J assigned. Such tables are incomplete; in checked studies, under half of the missing clones stem from an unresolved V gene, and the remainder is unexplained. The sample includes about 2 million clones, with about 95% observed a single time. The leading ten clones occupy 1.2% of the sample. For the CD8 naive samples, CD45RO-negative cells were positively selected for CCR7, yielding a CD45RA+CCR7+ population from which TemRA cells were excluded. Sequencing used naive CD8+ T cells sorted from blood. Explained via the paper, the cell subset or site label denotes: CD45RA+CCR7+. The receptors originated from a man between 18 and 35 years old in good health.

The V call is TRBV28, the J call TRBJ2-1; no firm D call. CDR1 is MDHEN, CDR2 SYDVKM, per germline. This CDR3 region has 12 residues. Deletions cut 7 bases from V and 7 bases from J, with 11 bases between. CDR3 loop: CASTLLGNEQFF. The CDR3 DNA reads as TGTGCCAGCACCCTCTTGGGGAATGAGCAGTTCTTC.

The V call is TRBV4-3, the J call TRBJ2-1, with 9 bases matching TRBD2. This CDR3 spans 17 amino acids. V trimming: 0 bases; J trimming: 4 bases; junction bases outside the gene matches: 7. CDR1 and CDR2 (germline): LGHNA, YSLEER. Written as DNA, the CDR3 is TGCGCCAGCAGCCAAGACGGGCTAGCGGGACGGTACAATGAGCAGTTCTTC. Translated, it gives CASSQDGLAGRYNEQFF.

The chain joins TRBV7-8 to TRBJ2-3; 14 bases match TRBD2. The length of the CDR3 is 19 residues. V shed 5 bases, J shed 4 bases, and the junction held 14 bases outside the gene matches. Germline CDR1 reads SGHVS; CDR2 reads FQNEAQ. Here the CDR3 DNA reads TGTGCCAGCAGCCCGAGACTAGCGGGAGGGCCCTCCTCCTCAGATACGCAGTATTTT. Its protein product is CASSPRLAGGPSSSDTQYF.

The V and J genes are TRBV2 and TRBJ1-5; no definite D call. The germline V gene has CDR1 SNHLY and CDR2 FYNNEI. CDR3 length equals 15 residues. Trimming took off 2 bases at V and 1 base at J, with 9 bases between the two ends. As DNA, the CDR3 is TGTGCCAGCAGTGAAAGTGTCTTGAGCAATCAGCCCCAGCATTTT. This codes for CASSESVLSNQPQHF.

The DNA for the CDR3 is TGTGCCAGCAGTTTAGCGGGAGAAGTAGAGGAGCAGTACTTC. This encodes CASSLAGEVEEQYF. This sequence joins TRBV27 and TRBJ2-7; the match to TRBD2 covers 7 bases. Unmatched junction bases numbered 8, after V lost 2 bases and J lost 7 bases. This CDR3 is built from 14 residues. CDR1 and CDR2 (germline): MNHEY, SMNVEV (reference sequence).

The chain is built from TRBV4-1 and TRBJ2-1, with D possibly matching TRBD2 (5 bases). CDR1 and CDR2 from the germline V gene are MGHRA and YSYEKL. This CDR3 has 15 amino acids. Trimming pared 5 bases from V and 2 bases from J, leaving 13 bases between. CDR3 sequence: CASSEAVNTYNEQFF. The CDR3 coding sequence is TGCGCCAGCAGCGAAGCGGTTAATACCTACAATGAGCAGTTCTTC.

The genes are TRBV7-8 and TRBJ2-1; possible D gene TRBD1, 5 bases. This CDR3 is built from 16 residues. V was pared by 5 bases and J by 5 bases, with 19 bases between. Germline V gives CDR1 SGHVS, CDR2 FQNEAQ. Written as DNA, the CDR3 is TGTGCCAGCAGCCTCTGGTGGCAGGGTATCGACAATGAGCAGTTCTTC. Its translation: CASSLWWQGIDNEQFF.

This clone has just one count. The V gene is TRBV7-8, the J gene TRBJ2-1; maybe TRBD1 (6 bases). This CDR3 has 18 residues. CDR1 is SGHVS and CDR2 is FQNEAQ in the germline V gene. The ends were cut back, 0 bases at V and 4 bases at J, with 19 bases in the middle. The CDR3 DNA is TGTGCCAGCAGCTTAGCGGTTGAATTACAGGGCCTATACAATGAGCAGTTCTTC. The encoded protein is CASSLAVELQGLYNEQFF.

The rearrangement joins TRBV19 to TRBJ2-7; D may be TRBD1 or TRBD2 (5 bases each). There are 11 residues in the CDR3. Germline V gene lookup returns CDR1 LNHDA and CDR2 SQIVND (reference sequence). CDR3 sequence reads: CASGPPYEQYF. CDR3 coding DNA: TGTGCATCGGGGCCTCCCTACGAGCAGTACTTC.

A few counts support this clone. The chain couples TRBV25-1 to TRBJ2-7; D is unresolved. The CDR3 runs 11 residues. Germline V gene data show CDR1 as MGHDK and CDR2 as SYGVNS. V was pared by 1 base and J by 6 bases, with 4 bases between. CDR3: CASSESGEQYF. As DNA, the CDR3 is TGTGCCAGCAGTGAATCGGGCGAGCAGTACTTC.

The sample holds one count of this clone. V and J are TRBV13 and TRBJ2-7, with D possibly called TRBD1 or TRBD2 (7 bases each). V was clipped by 4 bases and J by 5 bases, with 15 bases between them. CDR1 is PRHDT and CDR2 is FYEKMQ in the germline V gene (reference sequence). The length of the CDR3 is 14 residues. This chain's CDR3 is CASSSQGGWNEQYF. DNA for the CDR3: TGTGCCAGCAGCTCCCAGGGGGGGTGGAACGAGCAGTACTTC.

This clone was counted once. This chain joins TRBV7-6 and TRBJ2-2; D ambiguous. Germline CDR1 and CDR2: SGHVS and FNYEAQ. The CDR3 covers 17 residues. V lost 5 bases, J lost 7 bases, and 23 bases lay in between. CDR3 sequence: CASSLDLGSSSIGELFF. The CDR3 nucleotides are TGTGCCAGCAGCCTTGACCTAGGGTCCAGCTCAATCGGGGAGCTGTTTTTT.

The V gene is TRBV9, the J gene TRBJ2-7; D is possibly TRBD1 (7 bases). This CDR3 has 14 amino acids. V was trimmed by 0 bases and J by 5 bases, leaving 12 bases between them. Germline loops: CDR1 SGDLS, CDR2 YYNGEE. The CDR3 DNA reads as TGTGCCAGCAGCGTAGCGGAGGGGGCCCACGAGCAGTACTTC. This codes for CASSVAEGAHEQYF.

The chain carries TRBV9 and TRBJ1-3, with D possibly matching TRBD1 (5 bases). From germline, CDR1 is SGDLS and CDR2 YYNGEE. There are 14 residues in the CDR3. The ends were cut back, 4 bases at V and 4 bases at J, with 12 bases in the middle. Here the CDR3 reads CASSSGVAGNTIYF. CDR3 coding DNA: TGTGCCAGCAGCTCGGGGGTGGCAGGAAACACCATATATTTT.

This clone is a singleton in its sample. The chain recombines TRBV6-1 with TRBJ1-2; D is unclear. CDR3 size: 15 residues. Trimming left V 3 bases short and J 4 bases short, with 15 bases between. CDR1 is MNHNS, CDR2 SASEGT, per germline. The DNA of the CDR3 is TGTGCCAGCAGTGATGTCGCGGGGAGTCCCTATGGCTACACCTTC. It encodes CASSDVAGSPYGYTF.

The chain couples TRBV13 to TRBJ2-7; D gene ambiguous. Per the germline V gene, CDR1 is PRHDT and CDR2 is FYEKMQ (reference sequence). V lost 0 bases, J lost 2 bases, and 11 bases lay in between. This CDR3 spans 15 amino acids. The CDR3 loop reads CASSLGGLGPYEQYF. The DNA of the CDR3 is TGTGCCAGCAGCTTAGGAGGGCTAGGACCCTACGAGCAGTACTTC.

The chain recombines TRBV11-1 with TRBJ2-7; 9 bases match TRBD1. The germline gives CDR1 SGHAT, CDR2 FQDESV (reference sequence). The CDR3 is made up of 14 amino acids. The V segment lost 5 bases and the J segment 4 bases; nucleotides outside the gene matches: 6. The CDR3 DNA sequence: TGTGCCAGCAGCCCCTCACAGGGGGCTTACGAGCAGTACTTC. Protein sequence: CASSPSQGAYEQYF.

The chain has TRBV7-2 and TRBJ2-7, with 7 bases fitting TRBD1. Trimming at V came to 2 bases and at J to 1 base, leaving 5 bases not matched to a gene. CDR1 is SGHTA and CDR2 is FQGNSA in the germline V gene. The CDR3 is 15 amino acids. As DNA, the CDR3 is TGTGCCAGCAGCTTAATCGCACAGGGGTCCTACGAGCAGTACTTC. It specifies CASSLIAQGSYEQYF.